Each of the 10 T cell receptor beta chains below was sequenced from the same sample in a study of T-cell reconstitution after alpha-beta-depleted transplantation in children. Preparation of the TCRbeta library was carried out with unique molecular identifiers. One entry per CDR3 protein results from TCRdb running MiXCR on the PCR reads. Here the sample spans around 410,000 distinct CDR3 sequences, 11% being singletons. Sequencing was performed on PBMCs from the stem cell graft donor, taken from the stem cell graft. Every receptor here comes from a human donor who donated a stem cell graft to a child with acute myeloid leukemia.

This clonotype came up many times. The rearrangement links TRBV7-6 to TRBJ1-1; D is perhaps TRBD1 (6 bases). The germline V gene has CDR1 SGHVS and CDR2 FNYEAQ. The V end was cut by 0 bases, the J end by 7 bases, with 21 bases between. The CDR3 is made up of 17 amino acids. In DNA, the CDR3 is TGTGCCAGCAGCTTAGCCTCCCGGGGGCCGGGGAGAATTGAAGCTTTCTTT. As protein: CASSLASRGPGRIEAFF. Filled out from reference TRBV7-6 and TRBJ1-1, the complete variable domain reads GAGVSQSPRYKVTKRGQDVALRCDPISGHVSLYWYRQALGQGPEFLTYFNYEAQQDKSGLPNDRFSAERPEGSISTLTIQRTEQRDSAMYRCASSLASRGPGRIEAFFGQGTRLTVV.

The genes are TRBV20-1 and TRBJ2-1; D might be TRBD1 (6 bases). V lost 0 bases and J 2 bases, leaving 11 bases between the germline ends. Germline V gene sequence: CDR1 DFQATT, CDR2 SNEGSKA (reference sequence). This CDR3 spans 15 amino acids. The CDR3 DNA reads as TGCAGTGCTAGAGATTTCAGGGGCCCCTACAATGAGCAGTTCTTC. The encoded protein is CSARDFRGPYNEQFF.

There are a few counts of this clonotype. The gene calls are TRBV27 and TRBJ2-7, with TRBD1 identical over 8 bases. CDR1 is MNHEY and CDR2 is SMNVEV in the germline V gene (reference sequence). V was clipped by 5 bases and J by 0 bases; unmatched bases: 9. The length of the CDR3 is 16 residues. The CDR3 DNA follows: TGTGCCAGCAGTCGCCGCAGGGGGCTAAGCTCCTACGAGCAGTACTTC. Amino acids: CASSRRRGLSSYEQYF.

In its sample, this clonotype was seen many times. The chain recombines TRBV20-1 with TRBJ2-5; maybe TRBD2 (6 bases). The ends were cut back, 6 bases at V and 2 bases at J, with 16 bases in the middle. Looked up from germline, CDR1 is DFQATT and CDR2 is SNEGSKA (reference sequence). The CDR3 spans 14 residues. The CDR3 is CSAKWAGIQETQYF. DNA of the CDR3: TGCAGTGCCAAGTGGGCGGGAATACAAGAGACCCAGTACTTC.

The chain recombines TRBV20-1 with TRBJ2-1; no reliable D call. V lost 6 bases and J lost 0, with 18 bases in between. Germline loops: CDR1 DFQATT, CDR2 SNEGSKA (reference sequence). CDR3 length: 16 residues. Here the CDR3 DNA reads TGCAGTGCCTCCCGGGCCCCGACAAACTCCTACAATGAGCAGTTCTTC. Protein product: CSASRAPTNSYNEQFF.

This clonotype has only a few counts. The V call is TRBV7-9, the J call TRBJ2-7; 7 bases agree with TRBD2. Germline V lookup: CDR1 SEHNR, CDR2 FQNEAQ (reference sequence). V shed 4 bases and J 5 bases; nucleotides not matched to a gene: 8. The length of the CDR3 is 14 residues. CDR3 in DNA: TGTGCCAGCAGCTACTCCGGGACTACCGACGAGCAGTACTTC. Protein sequence: CASSYSGTTDEQYF.

At least ten counts were recorded for this clonotype. The chain has TRBV20-1 and TRBJ2-1, with TRBD2 matching over 8 bases. The germline gives CDR1 DFQATT, CDR2 SNEGSKA (reference sequence). The V and J ends lost 4 bases and 3 bases, in that order; junction bases with no gene match: 11. The CDR3 loop spans 16 amino acids. CDR3: CSATLLAGRDYNEQFF. The DNA for the CDR3 is TGCAGTGCTACCCTATTAGCGGGGCGAGACTACAATGAGCAGTTCTTC.

In this sample, this clonotype turned up a few times. The chain's CDR3 is CASSTGSTSYEQYF. The CDR3, as DNA: TGTGCCAGCAGCACAGGTTCCACCTCCTACGAGCAGTACTTC. The rearrangement uses TRBV12-3 or TRBV12-4 and TRBJ2-7; possibly TRBD1 for D (5 bases). This CDR3 comprises 14 residues. V dropped 6 bases and J dropped 0 bases, with 12 bases sitting between them.

This clonotype showed up many times. The chain couples TRBV5-6 to TRBJ1-1; 7 bases line up with TRBD1. With 1 base clipped from V and 5 bases from J, the junction kept 5 bases outside the gene matches. Germline CDR1 reads SGHDT; CDR2 reads YYEEEE. This CDR3 spans 14 amino acids. The CDR3 spells CASSLLRGDTEAFF. The CDR3 DNA follows: TGTGCCAGCAGCTTGCTCAGGGGGGATACTGAAGCTTTCTTT.

The gene calls are TRBV29-1 and TRBJ2-1, with TRBD2 as a possible D gene (6 bases). Trimming stripped 4 bases from V and 1 base from J, with 14 bases between. The V gene's germline CDR1 is SQVTM and CDR2 ANQGSEA. The length of the CDR3 is 15 residues. The CDR3 sequence is CSVVGGNGSYNEQFF. Written as DNA, the CDR3 is TGCAGCGTTGTAGGAGGGAACGGTTCCTACAATGAGCAGTTCTTC.